This TCR beta chain was sequenced in a study of T cells expressing NK-cell markers. The CDR3 extends over 13 amino acids. CDR1 and CDR2 from the germline V gene are SNHLY and FYNNEI. TCRdb re-analyzed the 5' RACE reads; it lists each CDR3 protein once, without DNA. In total, the table holds some 600,000 distinct CDR3 sequences. The sequencing sample was made of blood T cells: a sorted CD56 or NKG2C T cell subset, CD4+ or CD8+ T cells, or bulk PBMC T cells (not recorded which). The chain employs TRBV2 and TRBJ1-3; TCRdb selects TRBD1, and the lack of DNA leaves this call unchecked. The receptor was isolated from a man in his late teens or twenties in good health. CDR3 loop: CASSARAGNTIYF.